A single sample is the source of the 10 T cell receptor beta chains below, sequenced in a study of shared clonotypes between healthy human individuals. Produced via immunoSEQ multiplex PCR; TCRdb's table is partial and in-frame only. The sample records 2 million to 3 million clones, 90% to 95% being singletons. The sample taken for sequencing was naive CD4+ T cells from PBMCs. Subset denoted: CD45RA+ positively selected. These TCRs come from a man between 18 and 29 years old in good health. Some clones in this sample may be carry-over from other donors' samples.

The chain links TRBV28 to TRBJ2-2; weak D call: TRBD1 (6 bases). V was trimmed by 6 bases and J by 6 bases, leaving 11 bases between them. Germline-derived CDR1 and CDR2 are MDHEN and SYDVKM. CDR3 length: 13 amino acids. CDR3 sequence reads: CASSQGFPGELFF. In DNA, the CDR3 is TGTGCCAGCAGCCAGGGGTTCCCCGGGGAGCTGTTTTTT.

This chain joins TRBV9 and TRBJ2-3, with 9 nucleotides matching TRBD1. The CDR3 totals 15 residues. The J segment lost 4 bases and the V segment lost 5 bases, leaving 8 bases of the junction unmatched. From germline, CDR1 is SGDLS and CDR2 YYNGEE. This CDR3 is CASSADRGVSDTQYF. The CDR3 DNA reads as TGTGCCAGCAGTGCGGACAGGGGAGTCTCAGATACGCAGTATTTT. The whole variable domain, remainder taken from reference TRBV9 and TRBJ2-3, is DSGVTQTPKHLITATGQRVTLRCSPRSGDLSVYWYQQSLDQGLQFLIQYYNGEERAKGNILERFSAQQFPDLHSELNLSSLELGDSALYFCASSADRGVSDTQYFGPGTRLTVL.

Regarding this clone: The germline gene is not matched at one end of the junction; a read error may be the cause. The chain couples TRBV7-8 to TRBJ1-1, with 7 nucleotides matching TRBD1. The CDR3 runs 14 residues. Germline V CDR1 and CDR2: SGHVS, FQNEAQ. CDR3 sequence: CASTLGGGYTEAFF. As DNA, the CDR3 is TGTGCCAGCACCTTAGGGGGCGGGTACACTGAAGCTTTCTTT.

The V gene is TRBV18, the J gene TRBJ2-5, with D possibly TRBD2 on 7 matching bases. Germline V CDR1 and CDR2: KGHSH, LQKENI. V lost 6 bases and J 5 bases, leaving 19 bases between the germline ends. The CDR3 is made up of 15 amino acids. This CDR3 is CASSLVTGGLETQYF. The DNA for the CDR3 is TGTGCCAGCTCCCTTGTCACGGGGGGCCTGGAGACCCAGTACTTC.

CDR3 nucleotide sequence: TGTGCCAGCAGCTCGAGACTAGCGGGAGCCCAGGAGACCCAGTACTTC. Translation: CASSSRLAGAQETQYF. The chain employs TRBV11-2 and TRBJ2-5; 12 nucleotides match TRBD2. This CDR3 spans 16 amino acids. V trimming: 4 bases; J trimming: 5 bases; junction bases outside the gene matches: 8. The germline V gene encodes CDR1 SGHAT and CDR2 FQNNGV. Full variable domain (missing parts from reference TRBV11-2 and TRBJ2-5): EAGVAQSPRYKIIEKRQSVAFWCNPISGHATLYWYQQILGQGPKLLIQFQNNGVVDDSQLPKDRFSAERLKGVDSTLKIQPAKLEDSAVYLCASSSRLAGAQETQYFGPGTRLLVL.

The rearrangement uses TRBV6-1 and TRBJ1-1; D call uncertain. V lost 6 bases and J lost 3, with 5 bases in between. This CDR3 comprises 11 residues. Germline CDR1 reads MNHNS; CDR2 reads SASEGT. CDR3 in amino acids: CASRVYTEAFF. The CDR3 DNA reads TGTGCCAGCAGAGTTTACACTGAAGCTTTCTTT.

This chain links TRBV10-1 with TRBJ2-7; 7 nucleotides line up with TRBD1. Per germline, CDR1 WNHNN and CDR2 SYGVQD (reference sequence). Trimming at V came to 6 bases and at J to 4 bases, leaving 6 bases not matched to a gene. The CDR3 has 13 amino acids. DNA of the CDR3: TGCGCCAGCAGCCGGGACAGACCTTACGAGCAGTACTTC. Amino acid sequence: CASSRDRPYEQYF.

As for this clone: In the same sample, other DNA sequences code for this CDR3. The V and J genes are TRBV6-5 and TRBJ2-2; no clear D gene. Germline loops: CDR1 MNHEY, CDR2 SVGAGI. V shed 2 bases and J shed 6 bases, with 7 bases lying between them. The CDR3 consists of 13 residues. This chain's CDR3 is CASSYQVPGELFF. The CDR3 bases are TGTGCCAGCAGTTACCAAGTACCCGGGGAGCTGTTTTTT.

The genes are TRBV7-9 and TRBJ2-7, with 9 bases lining up with TRBD2. CDR1 and CDR2 from the germline V gene are SEHNR and FQNEAQ (reference sequence). The CDR3 consists of 16 residues. V shed 5 bases, J shed 0 bases, and the junction held 8 bases outside the gene matches. CDR3 in DNA: TGTGCCAGCAGCCCCCTCCTGACTAGCGGCTCCTACGAGCAGTACTTC. Amino acid sequence: CASSPLLTSGSYEQYF.

V gene TRBV28 combines with J gene TRBJ2-3; 7 bases align to TRBD1. In germline, CDR1 is MDHEN, CDR2 SYDVKM. The V gene end was trimmed by 6 bases and the J gene end by 3 bases; junction bases not matched to a gene: 3. This CDR3 comprises 13 residues. The CDR3 loop is CASRQGMTDTQYF. In nucleotides, the CDR3 is TGTGCCAGCAGACAGGGGATGACAGATACGCAGTATTTT. The complete variable domain, with remaining parts taken from reference TRBV28 and TRBJ2-3, reads DVKVTQSSRYLVKRTGEKVFLECVQDMDHENMFWYRQDPGLGLRLIYFSYDVKMKEKGDIPEGYSVSREKKERFSLILESASTNQTSMYLCASRQGMTDTQYFGPGTRLTVL.